Below, one TCR beta chain is given with its context. Its antigen is undetermined. This sample was taken from a study of shared clonotypes between healthy human individuals. Study observations and caveats: An anticipated effect of sequencing depth on clonotype sharing among donors was recognized.

The repertoire was sequenced with immunoSEQ multiplex PCR; TCRdb's copy has only in-frame clones and lacks some. The sample carries 2.3 million or so clones, over 85% recorded once. Study donors comprised healthy, HIV-negative adults devoid of recent acute infection or vaccination. The ends were cut back, 3 bases at V and 5 bases at J, with 19 bases in the middle. Per the germline V gene, CDR1 is MNHNS and CDR2 is SASEGT. The CDR3 consists of 16 residues. The gene calls are TRBV6-1 and TRBJ1-1; tentatively, D is TRBD1 (5 bases). The receptor was isolated from a young man in good health. Some clones in this sample may be carry-over from other donors' samples. Source material: naive CD4+ T cells from PBMCs. Subset noted: CD45RA+ positively selected. The CDR3 protein is CASSEVRDPRGTEAFF. The CDR3 coding sequence is TGTGCCAGCAGTGAGGTCCGGGACCCGAGGGGTACTGAAGCTTTCTTT.